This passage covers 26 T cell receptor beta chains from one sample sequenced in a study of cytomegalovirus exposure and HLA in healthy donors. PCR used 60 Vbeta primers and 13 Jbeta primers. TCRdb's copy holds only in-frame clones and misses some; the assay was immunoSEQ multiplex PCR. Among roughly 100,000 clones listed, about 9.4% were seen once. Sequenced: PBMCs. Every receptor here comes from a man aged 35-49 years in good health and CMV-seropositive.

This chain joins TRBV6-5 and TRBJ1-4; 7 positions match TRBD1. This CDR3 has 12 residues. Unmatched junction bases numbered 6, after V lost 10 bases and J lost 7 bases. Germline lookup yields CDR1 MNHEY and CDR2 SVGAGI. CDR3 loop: CATKGAFEKLFF. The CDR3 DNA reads TGTGCCACAAAGGGGGCGTTTGAAAAACTGTTTTTT.

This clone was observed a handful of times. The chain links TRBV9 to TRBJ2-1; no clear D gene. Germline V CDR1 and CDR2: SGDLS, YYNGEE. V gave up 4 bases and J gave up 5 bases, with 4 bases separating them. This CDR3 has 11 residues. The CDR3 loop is CASSRDNEQFF. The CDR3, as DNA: TGTGCCAGCAGCCGGGACAATGAGCAGTTCTTC. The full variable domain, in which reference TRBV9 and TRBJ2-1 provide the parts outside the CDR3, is DSGVTQTPKHLITATGQRVTLRCSPRSGDLSVYWYQQSLDQGLQFLIQYYNGEERAKGNILERFSAQQFPDLHSELNLSSLELGDSALYFCASSRDNEQFFGPGTRLTVL.

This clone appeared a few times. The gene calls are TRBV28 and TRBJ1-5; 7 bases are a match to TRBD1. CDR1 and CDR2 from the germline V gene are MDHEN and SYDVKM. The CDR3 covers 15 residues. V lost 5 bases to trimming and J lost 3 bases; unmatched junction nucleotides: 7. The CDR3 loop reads CASSLAQGNNQPQHF. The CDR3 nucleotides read TGTGCCAGCAGTCTGGCACAGGGGAACAATCAGCCCCAGCATTTT.

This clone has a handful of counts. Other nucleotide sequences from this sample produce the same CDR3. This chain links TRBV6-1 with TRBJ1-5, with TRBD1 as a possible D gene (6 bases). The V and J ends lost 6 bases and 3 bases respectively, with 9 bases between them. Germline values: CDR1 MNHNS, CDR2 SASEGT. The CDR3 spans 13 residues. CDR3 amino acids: CASRAGVNQPQHF. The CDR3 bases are TGTGCCAGCAGAGCAGGGGTCAATCAGCCCCAGCATTTT.

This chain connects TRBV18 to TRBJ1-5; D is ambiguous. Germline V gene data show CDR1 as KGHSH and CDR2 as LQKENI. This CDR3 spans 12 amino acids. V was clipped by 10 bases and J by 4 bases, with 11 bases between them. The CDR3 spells CATREANQPQHF. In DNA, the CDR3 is TGTGCCACCCGGGAAGCTAATCAGCCCCAGCATTTT. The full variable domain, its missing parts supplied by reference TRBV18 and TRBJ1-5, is NAGVMQNPRHLVRRRGQEARLRCSPMKGHSHVYWYRQLPEEGLKFMVYLQKENIIDESGMPKERFSAEFPKEGPSILRIQQVVRGDSAAYFCATREANQPQHFGDGTRLSIL.

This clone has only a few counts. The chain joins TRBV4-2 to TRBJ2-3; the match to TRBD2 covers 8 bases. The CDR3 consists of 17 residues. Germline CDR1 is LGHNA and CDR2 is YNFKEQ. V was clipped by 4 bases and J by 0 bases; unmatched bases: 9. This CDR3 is CASSPITLAGSTDTQYF. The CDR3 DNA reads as TGTGCCAGCAGCCCCATTACTCTAGCGGGCAGCACAGATACGCAGTATTTT.

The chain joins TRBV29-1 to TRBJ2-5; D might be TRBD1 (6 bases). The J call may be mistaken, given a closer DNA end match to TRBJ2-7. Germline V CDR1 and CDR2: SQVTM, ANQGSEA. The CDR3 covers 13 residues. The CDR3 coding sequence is TGCAGCGTTGAGGACAGAACGACCTACGAGCAGTACTTC. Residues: CSVEDRTTYEQYF.

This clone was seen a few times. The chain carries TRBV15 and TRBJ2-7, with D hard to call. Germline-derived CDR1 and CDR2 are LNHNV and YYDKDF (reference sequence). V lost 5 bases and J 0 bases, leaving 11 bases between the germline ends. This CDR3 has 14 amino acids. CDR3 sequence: CATSQYLSSYEQYF. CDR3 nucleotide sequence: TGTGCCACCAGCCAATATCTGAGCTCCTACGAGCAGTACTTC. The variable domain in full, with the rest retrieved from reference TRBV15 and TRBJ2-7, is DAMVIQNPRYQVTQFGKPVTLSCSQTLNHNVMYWYQQKSSQAPKLLFHYYDKDFNNEADTPDNFQSRRPNTSFCFLDIRSPGLGDTAMYLCATSQYLSSYEQYFGPGTRLTVT.

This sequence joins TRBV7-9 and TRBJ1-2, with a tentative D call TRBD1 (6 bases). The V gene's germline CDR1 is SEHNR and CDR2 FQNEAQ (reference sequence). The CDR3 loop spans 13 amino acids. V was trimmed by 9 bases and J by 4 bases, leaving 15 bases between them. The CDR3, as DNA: TGTGCCAGTCAAACAGGGAATGGCTATGGCTACACCTTC. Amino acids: CASQTGNGYGYTF.

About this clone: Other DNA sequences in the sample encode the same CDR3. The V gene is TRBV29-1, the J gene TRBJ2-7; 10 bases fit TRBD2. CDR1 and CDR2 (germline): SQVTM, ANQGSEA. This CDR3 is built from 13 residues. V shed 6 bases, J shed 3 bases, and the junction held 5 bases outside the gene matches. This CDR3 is CSVPGLAVYEQYF. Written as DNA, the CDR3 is TGCAGCGTCCCAGGACTAGCGGTCTACGAGCAGTACTTC.

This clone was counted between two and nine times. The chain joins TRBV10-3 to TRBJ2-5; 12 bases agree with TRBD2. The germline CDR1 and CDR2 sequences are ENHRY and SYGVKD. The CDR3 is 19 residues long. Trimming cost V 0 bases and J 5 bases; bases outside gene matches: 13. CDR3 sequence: CAISESLSKTSGRLETQYF. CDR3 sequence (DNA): TGTGCCATCAGTGAGTCCCTTTCTAAGACTAGCGGGAGACTGGAGACCCAGTACTTC.

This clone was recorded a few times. CDR3 amino acids: CASSQVVREPYEQYF. Written as DNA, the CDR3 is TGCGCCAGCAGCCAAGTTGTGCGGGAGCCCTACGAGCAGTACTTC. This chain uses TRBV4-1 with TRBJ2-7; 7 bases map to TRBD2. This CDR3 region has 15 residues. Germline V gene sequence: CDR1 MGHRA, CDR2 YSYEKL. Unmatched junction bases numbered 5, after V lost 1 base and J lost 2 bases.

CDR3 sequence reads: CASSYGPGNYEQYF. The CDR3 DNA is TGTGCCAGCAGTTATGGCCCAGGGAACTACGAGCAGTACTTC. The chain carries TRBV6-5 and TRBJ2-7, with D possibly matching TRBD1 (5 bases). The CDR3 consists of 14 residues. V lost 3 bases to trimming and J lost 3 bases, with 12 bases between them. Germline CDR1 is MNHEY and CDR2 is SVGAGI.

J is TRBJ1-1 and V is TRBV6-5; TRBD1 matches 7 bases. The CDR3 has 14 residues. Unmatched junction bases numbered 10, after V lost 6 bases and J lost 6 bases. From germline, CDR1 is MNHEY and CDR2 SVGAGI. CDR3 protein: CASSRTTGSPEAFF. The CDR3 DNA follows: TGTGCCAGCAGCAGAACGACAGGGTCCCCTGAAGCTTTCTTT.

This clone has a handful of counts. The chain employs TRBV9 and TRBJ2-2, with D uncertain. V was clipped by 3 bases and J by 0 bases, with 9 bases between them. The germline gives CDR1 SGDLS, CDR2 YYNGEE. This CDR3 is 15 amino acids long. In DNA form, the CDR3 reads TGTGCCAGCAGCGCTACGCCATCGAACACCGGGGAGCTGTTTTTT. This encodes CASSATPSNTGELFF.

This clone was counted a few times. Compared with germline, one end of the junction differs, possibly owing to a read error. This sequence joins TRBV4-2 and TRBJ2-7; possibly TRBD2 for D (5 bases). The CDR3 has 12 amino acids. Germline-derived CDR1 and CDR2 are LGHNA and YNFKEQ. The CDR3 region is CASSQDFGVVKF. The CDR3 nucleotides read TGTGCCAGCAGCCAAGACTTCGGGGTAGTCAAATTC.

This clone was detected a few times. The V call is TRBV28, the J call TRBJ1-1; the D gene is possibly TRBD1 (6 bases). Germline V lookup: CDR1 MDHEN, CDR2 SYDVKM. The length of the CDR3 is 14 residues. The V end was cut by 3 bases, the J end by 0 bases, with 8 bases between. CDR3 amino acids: CASSFRGLNTEAFF. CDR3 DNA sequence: TGTGCCAGCAGTTTCAGGGGTCTGAACACTGAAGCTTTCTTT.

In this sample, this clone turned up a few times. The DNA of the CDR3 is TGCAGCGCCCCGGACAGAGGGTACGAAAAACTGTTTTTT. Protein sequence: CSAPDRGYEKLFF. This rearrangement joins TRBV29-1 to TRBJ1-4, with a weak D call TRBD1 (6 bases). CDR1 is SQVTM, CDR2 ANQGSEA, per germline. V lost 7 bases to trimming and J lost 8 bases, with 17 bases between them. The CDR3 sequence is 13 residues long.

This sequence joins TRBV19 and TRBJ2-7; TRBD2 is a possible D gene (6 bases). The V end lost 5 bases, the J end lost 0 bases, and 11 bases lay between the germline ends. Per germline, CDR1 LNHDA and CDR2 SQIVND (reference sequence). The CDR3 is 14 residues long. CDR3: CASSWRGSSYEQYF. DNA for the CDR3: TGTGCCAGTAGTTGGCGGGGAAGCTCCTACGAGCAGTACTTC.

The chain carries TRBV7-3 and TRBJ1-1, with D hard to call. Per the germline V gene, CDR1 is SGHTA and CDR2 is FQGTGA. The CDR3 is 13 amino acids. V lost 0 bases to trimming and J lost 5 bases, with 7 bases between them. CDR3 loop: CASSLTGGTEAFF. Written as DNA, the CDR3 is TGTGCCAGCAGCTTAACAGGCGGAACTGAAGCTTTCTTT.

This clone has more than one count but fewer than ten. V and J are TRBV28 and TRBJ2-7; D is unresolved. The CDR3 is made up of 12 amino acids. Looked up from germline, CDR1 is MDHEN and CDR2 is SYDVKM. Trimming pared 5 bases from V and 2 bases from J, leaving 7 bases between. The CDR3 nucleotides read TGTGCCAGCAGTCTAAACCCCTACGAGCAGTACTTC. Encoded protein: CASSLNPYEQYF.

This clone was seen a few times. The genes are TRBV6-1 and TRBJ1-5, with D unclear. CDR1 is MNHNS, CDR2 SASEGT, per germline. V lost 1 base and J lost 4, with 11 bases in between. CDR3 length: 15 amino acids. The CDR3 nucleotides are TGTGCCAGCAGTGAAGGAAGACACCTTAATCAGCCCCAGCATTTT. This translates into CASSEGRHLNQPQHF.

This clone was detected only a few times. CDR3 region: CASVGRVDTDTQYF. The CDR3 nucleotides are TGTGCCAGCGTTGGCAGGGTCGACACAGATACGCAGTATTTT. The chain is built from TRBV25-1 and TRBJ2-3, with a possible D match to TRBD1 (5 bases). Germline values: CDR1 MGHDK, CDR2 SYGVNS. There are 14 residues in the CDR3. V lost 8 bases and J lost 2, with 14 bases in between. The entire variable domain, with the rest obtained from reference TRBV25-1 and TRBJ2-3, is as follows: EADIYQTPRYLVIGTGKKITLECSQTMGHDKMYWYQQDPGMELHLIHYSYGVNSTEKGDLSSESTVSRIRTEHFPLTLESARPSHTSQYLCASVGRVDTDTQYFGPGTRLTVL.

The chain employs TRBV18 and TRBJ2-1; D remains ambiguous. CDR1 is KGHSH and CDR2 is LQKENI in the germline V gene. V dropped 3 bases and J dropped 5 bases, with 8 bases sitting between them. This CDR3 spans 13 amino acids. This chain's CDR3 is CASSPEINNEQFF. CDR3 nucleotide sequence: TGTGCCAGCTCACCGGAGATTAACAATGAGCAGTTCTTC.

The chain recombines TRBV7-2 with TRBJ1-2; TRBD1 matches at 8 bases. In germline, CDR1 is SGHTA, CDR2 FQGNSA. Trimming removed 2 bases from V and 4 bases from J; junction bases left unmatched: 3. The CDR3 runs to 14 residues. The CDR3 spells CASSLRDRGYGYTF. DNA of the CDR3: TGTGCCAGCAGCTTACGTGACAGGGGCTATGGCTACACCTTC.

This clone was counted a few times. The DNA for the CDR3 is TGTGCCAGCAGCGGCCTAGGCGGTAAGGAGCAGTACTTC. Translating it yields CASSGLGGKEQYF. The chain recombines TRBV9 with TRBJ2-7; D not resolved. The CDR3 consists of 13 residues. The ends were cut back, 3 bases at V and 7 bases at J, with 14 bases in the middle. CDR1 SGDLS and CDR2 YYNGEE come from the germline V gene.